Each of the 31 T cell receptor beta chains below was sequenced from the same sample in a study of shared clonotypes between healthy human individuals. It was CD45RO-negative cells, positively selected for CCR7, that made up naive CD8 cells, with terminally differentiated effector memory CD45RA+ cells excluded. This table comes from immunoSEQ multiplex PCR, and its TCRdb copy is limited to in-frame clones, with some not included. The sample holds about 2.2 million clones, about 94% seen once. The sequencing input was naive CD8+ T cells from PBMCs. The receptors derive from a man between 18 and 29 years old in good health. Some clones in this sample may be carry-over from other donors' samples.

This chain uses TRBV27 with TRBJ1-5; no firm D call. This CDR3 spans 14 amino acids. Germline V gene lookup returns CDR1 MNHEY and CDR2 SMNVEV (reference sequence). Trimming shortened V by 2 bases and J by 6 bases, and 11 bases separated the two germline ends. The CDR3: CASSLKPISQPQHF. CDR3 nucleotides: TGTGCCAGCAGTTTAAAACCCATTAGTCAGCCCCAGCATTTT.

The chain has TRBV6-1 and TRBJ2-1; possibly TRBD2 for D (6 bases). Deletions cut 5 bases from V and 2 bases from J, with 13 bases between. The CDR3 contains 15 residues. Germline lookup yields CDR1 MNHNS and CDR2 SASEGT. This chain's CDR3 is CASSSGLRAYNEQFF. CDR3 nucleotide sequence: TGTGCCAGCAGTTCGGGACTTAGGGCCTACAATGAGCAGTTCTTC.

As to this clone: Other DNA sequences of this sample code for an identical CDR3. The V gene is TRBV6-5, the J gene TRBJ2-7; 8 positions agree with TRBD1. The CDR3 runs 14 residues. Trimming took 2 bases from V and 2 from J; bases not matched to a gene: 2. Germline lookup yields CDR1 MNHEY and CDR2 SVGAGI. CDR3 in amino acids: CASSYDRGTYEQYF. In DNA, the CDR3 is TGTGCCAGCAGTTACGACAGGGGCACCTACGAGCAGTACTTC.

This clone was detected only once. The chain joins TRBV7-9 to TRBJ1-2, with D tentatively TRBD1 (5 bases). Trimming pared 5 bases from V and 3 bases from J, leaving 16 bases between. CDR3 size: 15 residues. In germline, CDR1 is SEHNR, CDR2 FQNEAQ (reference sequence). The CDR3 bases are TGTGCCAGCAGCGGGGGACCGAGGGAGGACTATGGCTACACCTTC. Residues: CASSGGPREDYGYTF. The entire variable domain, with the rest obtained from reference TRBV7-9 and TRBJ1-2, is as follows: DTGVSQNPRHKITKRGQNVTFRCDPISEHNRLYWYRQTLGQGPEFLTYFQNEAQLEKSRLLSDRFSAERPKGSFSTLEIQRTEQGDSAMYLCASSGGPREDYGYTFGSGTRLTVV.

The V and J genes are TRBV6-5 and TRBJ1-4; D might be TRBD1 (6 bases). Germline CDR1 reads MNHEY; CDR2 reads SVGAGI. The ends were cut back, 6 bases at V and 6 bases at J, with 14 bases in the middle. The CDR3 extends over 14 amino acids. CDR3 nucleotide sequence: TGTGCCAGCAGACCCCCACGACAGGATGAAAAACTGTTTTTT. This gives the protein CASRPPRQDEKLFF.

This chain connects TRBV21-1 to TRBJ2-7. TRBV21-1 is designated a pseudogene. The CDR3 has 15 residues. CDR3 amino acids: CASSKARDLSYEQYF. The CDR3 coding sequence is TGTGCCAGCAGCAAAGCACGCGACCTCTCCTACGAGCAGTACTTC.

This chain uses TRBV11-1 with TRBJ2-1; 11 nucleotides match TRBD2. The CDR3 runs to 14 residues. The V gene end was trimmed by 1 base and the J gene end by 9 bases; junction bases not matched to a gene: 2. The germline gives CDR1 SGHAT, CDR2 FQDESV (reference sequence). CDR3 bases: TGTGCCAGCAGCTTAGTCCTAGCGGGAGGTGAGCAGTTCTTC. This gives the protein CASSLVLAGGEQFF.

The V call is TRBV6-1, the J call TRBJ2-7; 8 nucleotides match TRBD2. CDR1 is MNHNS, CDR2 SASEGT, per germline. The CDR3 consists of 18 residues. The V and J ends lost 2 bases and 2 bases, in that order; junction bases with no gene match: 14. This chain's CDR3 is CASSEHGPLAEKPYEQYF. The CDR3 DNA is TGTGCCAGCAGTGAACACGGACCACTAGCGGAAAAACCCTACGAGCAGTACTTC.

The J gene is TRBJ2-3, the V gene TRBV28; D gene uncertain. Germline lookup yields CDR1 MDHEN and CDR2 SYDVKM. The CDR3 runs to 12 residues. The V end lost 6 bases, the J end lost 6 bases, and 10 bases lay between the germline ends. As DNA, the CDR3 is TGTGCCAGCAGCGACACCCGGGATACGCAGTATTTT. Translated: CASSDTRDTQYF.

V usage is TRBV27 and J usage is TRBJ1-1; D not certain. In germline, CDR1 is MNHEY, CDR2 SMNVEV (reference sequence). V lost 0 bases and J lost 7, with 6 bases in between. This CDR3 contains 12 residues. The CDR3 sequence: CASSLSMGEAFF. CDR3 coding DNA: TGTGCCAGCAGTTTATCGATGGGTGAAGCTTTCTTT.

The J gene is TRBJ2-7, the V gene TRBV6-4; weak D call: TRBD2 (5 bases). The CDR3 is 14 amino acids. Trimming took 0 bases from V and 7 from J, leaving 13 bases between them. Germline-derived CDR1 and CDR2 are MRHNA and SNTAGT. This CDR3 is CASSDSLPWEEQYF. The CDR3 coding sequence is TGTGCCAGCAGTGACTCATTACCGTGGGAGGAGCAGTACTTC.

The chain has TRBV14 and TRBJ2-1, with 7 positions matching TRBD1. In germline, CDR1 is SGHDN, CDR2 FVKESK. The ends lost 5 bases at V and 11 bases at J; junction bases unmatched: 6. CDR3 size: 12 residues. The CDR3 DNA reads TGTGCCAGCAGCATATTAGGGGGCCAGCAGTTCTTC. This encodes CASSILGGQQFF. Full variable domain (missing parts from reference TRBV14 and TRBJ2-1): EAGVTQFPSHSVIEKGQTVTLRCDPISGHDNLYWYRRVMGKEIKFLLHFVKESKQDESGMPNNRFLAERTGGTYSTLKVQPAELEDSGVYFCASSILGGQQFFGPGTRLTVL.

This clone occurred once. The chain carries TRBV7-8 and TRBJ2-1; 9 nucleotides line up with TRBD1. The CDR3 length is 15 residues. Germline lookup yields CDR1 SGHVS and CDR2 FQNEAQ. Trimming cost V 2 bases and J 5 bases; bases outside gene matches: 4. The CDR3 sequence is CASSLMGTGHNEQFF. DNA for the CDR3: TGTGCCAGCAGCTTAATGGGGACAGGGCACAATGAGCAGTTCTTC.

The V and J genes are TRBV9 and TRBJ2-1, with 13 nucleotides matching TRBD2. The length of the CDR3 is 17 residues. From germline, CDR1 is SGDLS and CDR2 YYNGEE. V shed 2 bases and J 8 bases; nucleotides not matched to a gene: 10. This CDR3 reads CASSVGLAGVFIDEQFF. CDR3 nucleotide sequence: TGTGCCAGCAGCGTTGGACTAGCGGGAGTCTTTATCGATGAGCAGTTCTTC. Based on the CDR3 plus reference TRBV9 and TRBJ2-1, the full variable domain is DSGVTQTPKHLITATGQRVTLRCSPRSGDLSVYWYQQSLDQGLQFLIQYYNGEERAKGNILERFSAQQFPDLHSELNLSSLELGDSALYFCASSVGLAGVFIDEQFFGPGTRLTVL.

The chain is built from TRBV6-6 and TRBJ2-7, with D possibly matching TRBD2 (6 bases). Germline assignment: CDR1 MNHNY and CDR2 SVGAGI (reference sequence). This CDR3 region has 14 residues. Trimming cost V 0 bases and J 5 bases, with 11 bases left between them. The CDR3 sequence: CASSYSTWGDEQYF. CDR3 DNA sequence: TGTGCCAGCAGTTACTCGACCTGGGGGGACGAGCAGTACTTC.

A note on this clone: Other DNA sequences from this sample encode an identical CDR3 as well. This chain uses TRBV9 with TRBJ2-1; TRBD2 matches 13 bases. Looked up from germline, CDR1 is SGDLS and CDR2 is YYNGEE. J gave up 9 bases and V 0 bases, and 6 bases lay outside the gene matches. CDR3 length: 16 amino acids. CDR3 sequence: CASSVVGLAGVGEQFF. The CDR3 DNA is TGTGCCAGCAGCGTAGTTGGACTAGCGGGAGTCGGTGAGCAGTTCTTC. The full variable domain, with the rest looked up from reference TRBV9 and TRBJ2-1, is DSGVTQTPKHLITATGQRVTLRCSPRSGDLSVYWYQQSLDQGLQFLIQYYNGEERAKGNILERFSAQQFPDLHSELNLSSLELGDSALYFCASSVVGLAGVGEQFFGPGTRLTVL.

The DNA of the CDR3 is TGTGCCAGCAGTGAAGGACTGCAGGCCCAAGAGACCCAGTACTTC. It is translated as CASSEGLQAQETQYF. The chain recombines TRBV2 with TRBJ2-5, with D hard to call. With 1 base removed from V and 1 base from J, the gap between germline ends came to 10 bases. The CDR3 is 15 amino acids. Germline CDR1 is SNHLY and CDR2 is FYNNEI.

The rearrangement uses TRBV9 and TRBJ1-2, with 9 bases lining up with TRBD1. The CDR3 is 15 residues long. CDR1 and CDR2 (germline): SGDLS, YYNGEE. V was pared by 5 bases and J by 5 bases, with 10 bases of the junction left unmatched. In DNA, the CDR3 is TGTGCCAGCAGTGACCGGGACAGGGCCCCGTATGGCTACACCTTC. Encoded protein: CASSDRDRAPYGYTF.

V usage is TRBV5-1 and J usage is TRBJ1-2; possibly TRBD1 for D (6 bases). The V end lost 3 bases, the J end lost 6 bases, and 12 bases lay between the germline ends. Germline V gene data show CDR1 as SGHRS and CDR2 as YFSETQ. The CDR3 is 13 amino acids. Here the CDR3 DNA reads TGCGCCAGCAGCTCACCTGGGGGCAATGGCTACACCTTC. It yields the protein CASSSPGGNGYTF.

The chain is built from TRBV10-3 and TRBJ2-2; 8 positions match TRBD2. This CDR3 has 15 amino acids. The V gene end was trimmed by 4 bases and the J gene end by 9 bases; junction bases not matched to a gene: 10. The V gene's germline CDR1 is ENHRY and CDR2 SYGVKD. In DNA, the CDR3 is TGTGCCATCAGTGTTTCGCGGGAGGACCCCCGGGAGCTGTTTTTT. It specifies CAISVSREDPRELFF.

This chain links TRBV5-4 with TRBJ1-4; unclear D gene. V lost 1 base, J lost 3 bases, and 13 bases lay in between. CDR3 length: 16 amino acids. Germline assignment: CDR1 SGHNT and CDR2 YYREEE (reference sequence). The CDR3 loop reads CASSLSARQSNEKLFF. CDR3 in DNA: TGTGCCAGCAGCTTGTCAGCTCGCCAGTCTAATGAAAAACTGTTTTTT.

The chain combines TRBV5-5 with TRBJ1-2; possible D gene TRBD1, 6 bases. The CDR3 consists of 15 residues. CDR1 SGHKS and CDR2 YYEKEE come from the germline V gene (reference sequence). V dropped 6 bases and J dropped 4 bases, with 19 bases sitting between them. The CDR3 DNA reads as TGTGCCAGCATCGAGAGTGGGGGGCGCACCTATGGCTACACCTTC. Protein: CASIESGGRTYGYTF.

This sequence joins TRBV29-1 and TRBJ1-2; D not resolved. This CDR3 is 14 amino acids long. The V and J ends lost 3 bases and 6 bases respectively, with 17 bases between them. Germline assignment: CDR1 SQVTM and CDR2 ANQGSEA. The CDR3 sequence: CSVEAPKAGDGYTF. CDR3 nucleotides: TGCAGCGTTGAGGCCCCAAAAGCGGGCGATGGCTACACCTTC.

On this clone: The sample has other DNA sequences that encode this CDR3 too. This chain uses TRBV5-1 with TRBJ2-1; weak D call: TRBD2 (5 bases). Between the trimmed V and J ends, which lost 0 bases and 6 bases, there was a span of 10 bases. CDR3 length equals 14 residues. Germline CDR1 is SGHRS and CDR2 is YFSETQ. CDR3 DNA sequence: TGCGCCAGCAGCTTGGTAGGGCTAGCCAATGAGCAGTTCTTC. It translates to CASSLVGLANEQFF.

V is TRBV7-6 and J is TRBJ2-6, with D uncertain. Trimming stripped 5 bases from V and 6 bases from J, with 23 bases between. The CDR3 runs to 18 residues. In germline, CDR1 is SGHVS, CDR2 FNYEAQ. CDR3 in amino acids: CASSPTYGRPGQANVLTF. The CDR3 DNA reads TGTGCCAGCAGCCCAACTTACGGACGACCCGGGCAGGCCAACGTCCTGACTTTC.

The V gene is TRBV4-2, the J gene TRBJ2-3; D unresolved. CDR1 is LGHNA and CDR2 is YNFKEQ in the germline V gene. The V gene lost 1 base and the J gene lost 4 bases, with 3 bases spanning the gap. This CDR3 spans 12 amino acids. The DNA of the CDR3 is TGTGCCAGCAGCCAAGGCCCAGATACGCAGTATTTT. Amino acid sequence: CASSQGPDTQYF.

The J gene is TRBJ2-2, the V gene TRBV4-3; D may be TRBD2 (5 bases). CDR1 and CDR2 (germline): LGHNA, YSLEER. With 4 bases removed from V and 2 bases from J, the gap between germline ends came to 17 bases. The CDR3 sequence is 17 residues long. This CDR3 reads CASSRLLWASNTGELFF. Here the CDR3 DNA reads TGCGCCAGCAGCCGACTACTATGGGCCTCCAACACCGGGGAGCTGTTTTTT.

This clone was seen a few times. This specimen includes other DNA sequences encoding the same CDR3. The rearrangement links TRBV9 to TRBJ2-1, with 10 positions matching TRBD2. Germline CDR1 SGDLS, CDR2 YYNGEE. J gave up 8 bases and V 0 bases, and 5 bases lay outside the gene matches. This CDR3 is built from 15 residues. The CDR3 region is CASSVGLAGVDEQFF. The CDR3 bases are TGTGCCAGCAGCGTAGGGCTAGCGGGAGTAGATGAGCAGTTCTTC. Drawing the rest from reference TRBV9 and TRBJ2-1, the complete variable domain is DSGVTQTPKHLITATGQRVTLRCSPRSGDLSVYWYQQSLDQGLQFLIQYYNGEERAKGNILERFSAQQFPDLHSELNLSSLELGDSALYFCASSVGLAGVDEQFFGPGTRLTVL.

The chain couples TRBV18 to TRBJ1-4; TRBD1 is a possible D gene (5 bases). Germline loops: CDR1 KGHSH, CDR2 LQKENI. V was clipped by 3 bases and J by 5 bases, with 13 bases between them. CDR3 length: 15 residues. The CDR3 DNA sequence: TGTGCCAGCTCACCCTACAGGATGGGGAATGAAAAACTGTTTTTT. Translation gives CASSPYRMGNEKLFF. The variable domain in full, with the rest retrieved from reference TRBV18 and TRBJ1-4, is NAGVMQNPRHLVRRRGQEARLRCSPMKGHSHVYWYRQLPEEGLKFMVYLQKENIIDESGMPKERFSAEFPKEGPSILRIQQVVRGDSAAYFCASSPYRMGNEKLFFGSGTQLSVL.

This clone has only one observation. The genes are TRBV6-6 and TRBJ2-1; no clear D. Trimming took 7 bases from V and 15 from J, leaving 7 bases between them. Germline V gene lookup returns CDR1 MNHNY and CDR2 SVGAGI (reference sequence). The CDR3 loop spans 8 amino acids. The CDR3 region has the DNA TGTGCCAGCACCGCTGGGTTCTTC. Protein product: CASTAGFF.

Concerning this clone itself: Other DNA sequences within the sample encode an identical CDR3. The chain employs TRBV18 and TRBJ2-1; D ambiguous. V gave up 3 bases and J gave up 7 bases, with 4 bases separating them. Germline V gene data show CDR1 as KGHSH and CDR2 as LQKENI. The CDR3 has 11 amino acids. The CDR3 nucleotides read TGTGCCAGCTCACCGAGTAATGAGCAGTTCTTC. Translating it yields CASSPSNEQFF.